The 16 T cell receptor beta chains reported below all come from one sample, sequenced in a study of molecular identifiers for immune sequencing clone quantification. MiXCR, applied by TCRdb to the PCR reads, yields one record per CDR3 protein. In the table there are 300,000 to 400,000 distinct CDR3 sequences, roughly 24% of which are singletons. Specimen: naive CD8+ T cells from blood, with Jurkat cell RNA spiked in. Subset: FACS-sorted CD8+CD4-CCR7+CD45RA+ naive T cells. These receptors were collected from a human donor in good health. Some libraries in this study had Jurkat cell RNA spiked in.

The V call is TRBV27, the J call TRBJ2-1; 7 positions match TRBD2. The CDR3 totals 15 residues. With V trimmed by 5 bases and J by 3 bases, 7 bases remained unmatched. Germline lookup yields CDR1 MNHEY and CDR2 SMNVEV (reference sequence). The DNA of the CDR3 is TGTGCCAGCAGTCCCCGGACTAGGATCTACAATGAGCAGTTCTTC. Encoded protein: CASSPRTRIYNEQFF.

Details on this clonotype: Here the CDR3 omits its conserved ending phenylalanine or tryptophan, so a read error is the likely source. This chain joins TRBV6-2 or TRBV6-3 and TRBJ2-7, with 7 bases matching TRBD1. The V and J ends lost 6 bases and 0 bases, in that order; junction bases with no gene match: 5. CDR3 length: 14 amino acids. Germline V gene lookup returns CDR1 MNHEY and CDR2 SVGEGT. CDR3 coding DNA: TGTGCCAGCAGAAACGGGGACAGCTCCTACGAGCAGTACCTC. It yields the protein CASRNGDSSYEQYL.

A few counts support this clonotype. The rearrangement uses TRBV6-5 and TRBJ2-2; 9 nucleotides match TRBD2. This CDR3 has 14 residues. Per the germline V gene, CDR1 is MNHEY and CDR2 is SVGAGI. V gave up 8 bases and J gave up 4 bases; unmatched junction bases: 5. CDR3 in amino acids: CASGLAPVTGELFF. CDR3 bases: TGTGCCAGCGGACTAGCGCCGGTCACCGGGGAGCTGTTTTTT.

This clonotype came up a few times. Given a much more abundant clone one base away, this may be a read error. The chain carries TRBV29-1 and TRBJ2-1, with D perhaps matching TRBD2 (6 bases). From germline, CDR1 is SQVTM and CDR2 ANQGSEA. There are 10 residues in the CDR3. V shed 5 bases and J shed 12 bases, with 11 bases lying between them. The CDR3 spells CSVLASGQFF. For the CDR3, the DNA is TGCAGCGTTCTAGCGTCTGGGCAGTTCTTC.

CDR3 sequence: CAISDIAGGYPSQETQYF. The CDR3 DNA reads as TGTGCCATCAGTGACATAGCGGGGGGTTACCCCTCCCAAGAGACCCAGTACTTC. The chain links TRBV10-3 to TRBJ2-5; 10 bases fit TRBD2. The CDR3 covers 18 residues. V shed 3 bases, J shed 1 base, and the junction held 11 bases outside the gene matches. Per the germline V gene, CDR1 is ENHRY and CDR2 is SYGVKD.

In its sample, this clonotype was seen a few times. In nucleotides, the CDR3 is TGCGCCAGCAGCCAAGGGTGGTCCGGCTTTAATGAAAAACTGTTTTTT. Protein: CASSQGWSGFNEKLFF. The J gene is TRBJ1-4, the V gene TRBV4-1; D ambiguous. Germline lookup yields CDR1 MGHRA and CDR2 YSYEKL. The CDR3 is 16 residues long. V was cut by 1 base and J by 4 bases, with 13 bases left in between.

This clonotype showed up many times. The junction departs from germline at one end; a sequencing error may be responsible. The genes are TRBV5-5 and TRBJ2-1; 7 positions agree with TRBD2. CDR3 length equals 15 residues. Germline CDR1 is SGHKS and CDR2 is YYEKEE (reference sequence). CDR3 region: CASSLARSGLENQVF. In DNA, the CDR3 is TGTGCCAGCAGCTTGGCCCGATCCGGACTAGAAAACCAGGTCTTC.

This chain links TRBV4-1 with TRBJ1-4; 9 bases map to TRBD1. The trim removed 5 bases at V and 7 bases at J, leaving 8 bases unmatched. The CDR3 loop spans 15 amino acids. Germline CDR1 reads MGHRA; CDR2 reads YSYEKL. CDR3 DNA: TGCGCCAGCAGCTCCCCGACAGGGGGTACTGAAAAACTGTTTTTT. It translates to CASSSPTGGTEKLFF.

This clonotype showed up just a few times. V and J are TRBV11-2 and TRBJ2-1; a weak D match, TRBD1 (6 bases). Trimming shortened V by 6 bases and J by 7 bases, and 13 bases separated the two germline ends. Germline V lookup: CDR1 SGHAT, CDR2 FQNNGV. The CDR3 has 13 residues. Here the CDR3 DNA reads TGTGCCAGCAGGGACAGTGCAATTAATGAGCAGTTCTTC. Protein: CASRDSAINEQFF.

In its sample, this clonotype was seen many times. The gene calls are TRBV7-9 and TRBJ2-3; D is perhaps TRBD1 or TRBD2 (5 bases each). The CDR3 has 14 amino acids. V was shortened by 4 bases and J by 2 bases, with 10 bases between the two germline ends. From germline, CDR1 is SEHNR and CDR2 FQNEAQ (reference sequence). The CDR3: CASSSGTPTDTQYF. DNA for the CDR3: TGTGCCAGCAGCTCCGGGACCCCCACAGATACGCAGTATTTT.

Only a few counts were recorded for this clonotype. The chain uses TRBV12-3 or TRBV12-4 and TRBJ2-5, with a tentative D call TRBD2 (5 bases). V lost 3 bases to trimming and J lost 10 bases, with 15 bases between them. This CDR3 spans 13 amino acids. CDR3 protein: CASSFSRPGNQYF. CDR3 in DNA: TGTGCCAGCAGTTTTTCTCGCCCGGGGAACCAGTACTTC.

J is TRBJ2-7 and V is TRBV4-3; the match to TRBD1 covers 7 bases. The V gene's germline CDR1 is LGHNA and CDR2 YSLEER. Trimming cost V 0 bases and J 4 bases; bases outside gene matches: 6. This CDR3 has 15 residues. CDR3 sequence reads: CASSQDWGRGYEQYF. CDR3 sequence (DNA): TGCGCCAGCAGCCAAGATTGGGGCAGGGGGTACGAGCAGTACTTC.

This clonotype has a count of ten or more. CDR3 sequence (DNA): TGTGCCAGCAGCTTAGAGGGGGGCACCGAGCAGTACTTC. Translated: CASSLEGGTEQYF. The chain carries TRBV7-6 and TRBJ2-7; D possibly uses TRBD1 or TRBD2 (6 bases each). The V end was cut by 1 base, the J end by 6 bases, with 10 bases between. The length of the CDR3 is 13 residues. Looked up from germline, CDR1 is SGHVS and CDR2 is FNYEAQ.

Concerning this clonotype itself: The junction and the germline gene differ at one end; a read error may be behind it. The rearrangement links TRBV28 to TRBJ2-7; possible D gene TRBD2, 7 bases. This CDR3 region has 14 residues. Germline V gene sequence: CDR1 MDHEN, CDR2 SYDVKM. Here the CDR3 DNA reads TGTGCCAGCAGTTTAGTCGCGGGGGCCTACGCGCAGTACTTC. This codes for CASSLVAGAYAQYF.

This clonotype was seen ten or more times. The V gene is TRBV19, the J gene TRBJ1-4, with TRBD1 as a possible D gene (5 bases). Looked up from germline, CDR1 is LNHDA and CDR2 is SQIVND (reference sequence). V dropped 7 bases and J dropped 7 bases, with 16 bases sitting between them. The CDR3 is 14 amino acids. The CDR3 loop reads CASTDGTFPEKLFF. CDR3 in DNA: TGTGCCAGTACTGATGGGACCTTCCCTGAAAAACTGTTTTTT.

The table lists this clonotype with many counts. V gene TRBV6-5 combines with J gene TRBJ2-6; 8 bases are shared with TRBD1. This CDR3 is built from 14 residues. The V gene end was trimmed by 8 bases and the J gene end by 3 bases; junction bases not matched to a gene: 3. Germline assignment: CDR1 MNHEY and CDR2 SVGAGI. The CDR3 region is CASQGAGGANVLTF. CDR3 sequence (DNA): TGTGCCAGCCAGGGGGCCGGTGGGGCCAACGTCCTGACTTTC.